The clone carrying this T cell receptor beta chain was recorded at least ten times. Antigen specificity is unknown. This sample stems from a study of CD8 T cells in ankylosing spondylitis. It was by quantitative 5'-RACE with molecular barcodes that TCR beta libraries were made. TCRdb re-called the 5' RACE reads through MiXCR, storing one row per CDR3 protein. This sample has 250,000 or so distinct CDR3 sequences; over 15% occur once, and the top ten carry more than 25%. Study-wide results and caveats: Enrichment of disease-linked clones was reportedly significant in matched ankylosing spondylitis synovial fluid.

Germline values: CDR1 MNHNS, CDR2 SASEGT. There are 16 residues in the CDR3. Trimming at V came to 7 bases and at J to 6 bases, leaving 15 bases not matched to a gene. The specimen sequenced was blood, either unsorted or a sorted T cell fraction (not recorded which). The source of this sequence is a male donor with ankylosing spondylitis or in good health (not recorded which). V is TRBV6-1 and J is TRBJ2-1; 7 nucleotides align to TRBD2. The chain's CDR3 is CASKLNLRPGGNEQFF. The CDR3 DNA is TGTGCCAGCAAATTAAACCTTAGGCCGGGGGGCAATGAGCAGTTCTTC.